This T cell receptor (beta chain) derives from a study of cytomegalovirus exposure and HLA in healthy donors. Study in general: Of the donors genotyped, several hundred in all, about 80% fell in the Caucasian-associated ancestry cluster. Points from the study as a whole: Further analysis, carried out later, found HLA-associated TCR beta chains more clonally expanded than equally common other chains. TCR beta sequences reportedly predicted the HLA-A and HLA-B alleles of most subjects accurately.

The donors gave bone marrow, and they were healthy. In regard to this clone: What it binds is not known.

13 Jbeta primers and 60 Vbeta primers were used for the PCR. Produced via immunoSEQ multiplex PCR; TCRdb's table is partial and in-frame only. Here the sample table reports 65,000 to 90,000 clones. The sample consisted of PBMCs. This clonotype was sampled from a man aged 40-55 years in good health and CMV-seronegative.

The CDR3 protein is CASSLAGGRQTQYF. The CDR3 bases are TGTGCCAGCAGCTTAGCAGGGGGCAGGCAGACCCAGTACTTC. The rearrangement uses TRBV5-4 and TRBJ2-5; TRBD1 agrees at 8 bases. Germline CDR1 and CDR2: SGHNT and YYREEE (reference sequence). The CDR3 runs 14 residues. V lost 2 bases, J lost 6 bases, and 6 bases stayed unmatched.